These T cell receptor beta chains were read from a single sample in a study of immune heterogeneity within non-small cell lung tumors. One entry per CDR3 protein, called by TCRdb with MiXCR from the multiplex PCR reads. Of 20,000 to 25,000 distinct CDR3 sequences listed, over 25% are singletons. Material: lung tumor tissue. These receptors were obtained from a man aged 35 to 55 with non-small cell lung cancer. Both conserved end residues are part of each CDR3. A D gene is named only where the DNA matches it firmly. Clone sizes are given selectively: once, few, many, or a class where the clone is expanded.

CDR3,DNA,size,D,J,V
CSAPSRWDTQYF,TGCAGTGCTCCTTCCCGCTGGGATACGCAGTATTTT,few,-,TRBJ2-3,TRBV20-1
CASSATGPNTGELFF,TGTGCCAGCTCCGCTACGGGGCCTAACACCGGGGAGCTGTTTTTT,few,-,TRBJ2-2,TRBV18
CASSLERGGTGPTYEQYF,TGTGCCAGCAGCTTAGAGAGAGGTGGGACAGGGCCTACCTACGAGCAGTACTTC,medium-sized,TRBD1,TRBJ2-7,TRBV11-3
CASSPMRWVEPDNEQFF,TGTGCCAGCAGCCCAATGAGGTGGGTAGAGCCAGACAATGAGCAGTTCTTC,many,-,TRBJ2-1,TRBV6-2/TRBV6-3
CAISRENTEAFF,TGTGCCATCAGTAGAGAGAACACTGAAGCTTTCTTT,many,-,TRBJ1-1,TRBV10-3
CASSVPSGNEQFF,TGTGCCAGCAGTGTGCCTAGCGGCAATGAGCAGTTCTTC,few,TRBD2,TRBJ2-1,TRBV2
CASSIMGAATNEKLFF,TGTGCCAGTAGTATAATGGGGGCAGCAACTAATGAAAAACTGTTTTTT,medium-sized,-,TRBJ1-4,TRBV19
CASSHPTVYEQYF,TGTGCCAGCAGCCATCCCACCGTCTACGAGCAGTACTTC,-,-,TRBJ2-7,TRBV3-1
CASSLNWGDTQYF,TGTGCCAGCAGCCTAAACTGGGGAGATACGCAGTATTTT,-,-,TRBJ2-3,TRBV9
CASSEQGGPYNEQFF,TGTGCCAGCAGCGAACAGGGGGGCCCTTACAATGAGCAGTTCTTC,-,TRBD1,TRBJ2-1,TRBV9